These T cell receptor beta chains were read from a single sample in a study of shared clonotypes between healthy human individuals. Only in-frame clones appear in the TCRdb table, and some are missing; sequencing was by immunoSEQ multiplex PCR. This table has more than 400,000 clones, almost 97% appearing once. The sequencing sample was made of naive CD4+ T cells sorted from blood. Receptors were obtained from a young woman in good health. CDR3s include the opening cysteine and the closing phenylalanine or tryptophan. D genes are given only for firm matches. The listing skips clone size in some rows; elsewhere it reads once, few, many or a size class.

.	TRBJ2-7	TRBV29-1	few	TGCAGCGGTTCGGACAGCTCCTACGAGCAGTACTTC	CSGSDSSYEQYF
TRBD2	TRBJ2-3	TRBV5-1	.	TGCGCCAGCAGCTCCTGGACTAGTGTAGATACGCAGTATTTT	CASSSWTSVDTQYF
.	TRBJ2-7	TRBV30	.	TGTGCCTGGAGTCTGGGCGAATACGAGCAGTACTTC	CAWSLGEYEQYF
.	TRBJ2-4	TRBV11-2	.	TGTGCCAGCAGCTCTCTGGAGGGTTTAACCGTCAAAAACATTCAGTACTTC	CASSSLEGLTVKNIQYF
TRBD2	TRBJ2-1	TRBV6-5	.	TGTGCCAGCAGTTACTGGGAGACTAGCGGGAACAATGAGCAGTTCTTC	CASSYWETSGNNEQFF
TRBD2	TRBJ2-7	TRBV6-1	.	TGTGCCAGCAGGCCGACTAGCGGGAGAAAGGGCGAGCAGTACTTC	CASRPTSGRKGEQYF
.	TRBJ1-5	TRBV19	once	TGTGCCAGTAGATTGACAGGCAATCAGCCCCAGCATTTT	CASRLTGNQPQHF
TRBD2	TRBJ2-3	TRBV2	.	TGTGCCAGCAAGCGGCGGGAGGCAGATACGCAGTATTTT	CASKRREADTQYF
TRBD2	TRBJ2-5	TRBV5-4	.	TGTGCCAGCAGCCCCGGACTAGCGGGAGAGACCCAGTACTTC	CASSPGLAGETQYF
TRBD1	TRBJ1-6	TRBV10-3	.	TGTGCCATCAGCAGGGGACAGGGATCTGGATCACCCCTCCACTTT	CAISRGQGSGSPLHF
.	TRBJ2-7	TRBV6-6	.	TGTGCCAGCAGTTACGGACAGCCACCTTACGAGCAGTACTTC	CASSYGQPPYEQYF
.	TRBJ2-6	TRBV2	.	TGTGCCCTTGGCCTGTCTGGGGCCAACGTCCTGACTTTC	CALGLSGANVLTF
.	TRBJ2-2	TRBV10-1	once	TGCGCCAGCACCGGGGGACGAAACGCGAACACCGGGGAGCTGTTTTTT	CASTGGRNANTGELFF
.	TRBJ1-1	TRBV7-9	once	TGTGCCAGCACCTGGTCAGGCACTGAAGCTTTCTTT	CASTWSGTEAFF
TRBD2	TRBJ2-1	TRBV7-2	.	TGTGCCAGCAGCTTAGGTCTAGCGGGAGGCTTCTTC	CASSLGLAGGFF
TRBD2	TRBJ2-3	TRBV6-4	once	TGTGCCAGCAGTGACTCGTTCGGTAGCGGGAGATTAGATACGCAGTATTTT	CASSDSFGSGRLDTQYF
TRBD1	TRBJ1-4	TRBV7-9	once	TGTGCCAGCAGCTTGGGACAGGCCTGGACTAATGAAAAACTGTTTTTT	CASSLGQAWTNEKLFF
TRBD1	TRBJ2-3	TRBV5-1	.	TGCGCCAGCAGCCTCGGGACAGGGGGCGTGGAGTCTGTCCCGCAGTATTTT	CASSLGTGGVESVPQYF
.	TRBJ2-3	TRBV5-1	.	TGCGCCAGCAGCTCCCACGCCACACAAAGCACAGATACGCAGTATTTT	CASSSHATQSTDTQYF
TRBD1	TRBJ1-5	TRBV7-9	.	TGTGCCAGCAGCTTAGCCGGGACAGGGGGCGATAAGGGTCAGCCCCAGCATTTT	CASSLAGTGGDKGQPQHF
.	TRBJ2-3	TRBV2	.	TGTGCCAGCAGTGTCGGTAGCGGTAGCACAGATACGCAGTATTTT	CASSVGSGSTDTQYF
.	TRBJ2-7	TRBV6-5	.	TGTGCCAGCAGTATTGCGGGATTCTCCTACGAGCAGTACTTC	CASSIAGFSYEQYF
TRBD1	TRBJ2-7	TRBV4-1	.	TGCGCCAGCAGCCAACCCACGGACAGGGCTAGGTACGAGCAGTACTTC	CASSQPTDRARYEQYF
.	TRBJ2-7	TRBV7-2	once	TGTGCCAGCAGCTCCACTGACTGGAGCTCCTACGAGCAGTACTTC	CASSSTDWSSYEQYF
TRBD1	TRBJ2-7	TRBV5-1	.	TGCGCCAGCAGCTTTGGGACAGGGACCTACGAGCAGTACTTC	CASSFGTGTYEQYF
.	TRBJ1-1	TRBV7-3	.	TGTGCCAGCAGCCCAGAGCCTCGAAGCACTGAAGCTTTCTTT	CASSPEPRSTEAFF
TRBD1	TRBJ1-2	TRBV14	.	TGTGCCAGCAGCCAAGATGGTACAGGGGGAGGCTACACCTTC	CASSQDGTGGGYTF
TRBD1	TRBJ1-4	TRBV11-2	.	TGTGCCAGCAGCTTCCCGGGACAGGGGGATGAAAAACTGTTTTTT	CASSFPGQGDEKLFF
.	TRBJ2-7	TRBV5-8	.	TGTGCCAGCAGCAGGCCAGGGGAGGTTATCTACGAGCAGTACTTC	CASSRPGEVIYEQYF
TRBD2	TRBJ2-1	TRBV19	.	TGTGCCAGTAGTACGGCTAGCGGGATTAACTACAATGAGCAGTTCTTC	CASSTASGINYNEQFF
TRBD2	TRBJ2-5	TRBV2	.	TGTGCCAGCAGTGAAGCGAGCCTAGCGGGAAGGGGCCAAGAGACCCAGTACTTC	CASSEASLAGRGQETQYF
TRBD1	TRBJ2-2	TRBV29-1	.	TGCAGCGGTAACAGGGGTCACACCGGGGAGCTGTTTTTT	CSGNRGHTGELFF
.	TRBJ2-7	TRBV30	.	TGTGCCTGGAGTGTGGGGAACGAGCAGTACTTC	CAWSVGNEQYF
.	TRBJ2-1	TRBV12-5	.	TGTGCTAGTGAACTCTGGCGGAAGCTCCCCACCCCGGGGGAGCAGTTCTTC	CASELWRKLPTPGEQFF
TRBD2	TRBJ2-7	TRBV27	.	TGTGCCAGCAGTTTTCGGACTAGCGAGTACGAGCAGTACTTC	CASSFRTSEYEQYF
TRBD1	TRBJ1-1	TRBV6-1	.	TGTGCCAGTCACAAATTGGGACAGGGGGCGGTGGCTTTCTTT	CASHKLGQGAVAFF